This T cell receptor (beta chain) was found in a study of T cell repertoires in cytomegalovirus infection. Looking at the study overall: Both recently identified HLA-C-restricted and well-studied HLA-B-restricted CMV epitopes were used in the study. CMV infection plus the matching HLA type was flagged by public TCR beta signatures.

TCRdb passed the reads through MiXCR, listing each CDR3 protein once. The sample consists of about 920,000 distinct CDR3 sequences, around 30% of them appearing once. Worth noting for this clonotype: The antigen is unknown.

Trimming stripped 3 bases from V and 1 base from J, with 16 bases between. The length of the CDR3 is 18 residues. In germline, CDR1 is LGHDT, CDR2 YNNKEL (reference sequence). The material sequenced was cultured CD8+ T cells from PBMCs, taken from culture after CMV antigen stimulation. The chain is built from TRBV3-1 and TRBJ2-6; no clear D gene. The TCR comes from a human donor in good health (CMV status not recorded). Some clones in this sample may be carry-over from other donors' samples. The DNA for the CDR3 is TGTGCCAGCAGCCAGGGTGGCAGCCACACTTCTGGGGCCAACGTCCTGACTTTC. This codes for CASSQGGSHTSGANVLTF.